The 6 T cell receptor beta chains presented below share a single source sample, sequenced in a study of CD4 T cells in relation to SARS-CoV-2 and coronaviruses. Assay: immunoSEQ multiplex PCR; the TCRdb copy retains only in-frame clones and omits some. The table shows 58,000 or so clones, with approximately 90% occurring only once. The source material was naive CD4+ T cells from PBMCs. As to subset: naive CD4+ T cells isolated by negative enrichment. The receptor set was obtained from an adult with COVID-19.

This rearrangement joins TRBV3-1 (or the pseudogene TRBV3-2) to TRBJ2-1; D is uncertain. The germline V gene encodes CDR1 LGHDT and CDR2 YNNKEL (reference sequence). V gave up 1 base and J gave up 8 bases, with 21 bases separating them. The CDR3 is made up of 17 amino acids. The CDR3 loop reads CASSQGRIFGIDDEQFF. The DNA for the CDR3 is TGTGCCAGCAGCCAAGGTCGGATTTTTGGGATAGACGATGAGCAGTTCTTC.

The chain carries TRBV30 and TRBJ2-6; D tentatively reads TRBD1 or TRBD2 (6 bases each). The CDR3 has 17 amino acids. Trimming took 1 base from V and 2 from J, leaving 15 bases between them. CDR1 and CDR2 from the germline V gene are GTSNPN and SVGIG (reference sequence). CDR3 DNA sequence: TGTGCCTGGAGTGACCCAAGAAGGGGGGCTGGGGCCAACGTCCTGACTTTC. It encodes CAWSDPRRGAGANVLTF.

CDR3 in amino acids: CASSEKVLSNQPQHF. CDR3 bases: TGTGCCAGCAGTGAAAAGGTCCTAAGCAATCAGCCCCAGCATTTT. The chain couples TRBV2 to TRBJ1-5; no clear D gene. CDR1 is SNHLY and CDR2 is FYNNEI in the germline V gene. V was trimmed by 2 bases and J by 1 base, leaving 9 bases between them. CDR3 size: 15 residues. Full variable domain (outside the CDR3, taken from reference TRBV2 and TRBJ1-5): EPEVTQTPSHQVTQMGQEVILRCVPISNHLYFYWYRQILGQKVEFLVSFYNNEISEKSEIFDDQFSVERPDGSNFTLKIRSTKLEDSAMYFCASSEKVLSNQPQHFGDGTRLSIL.

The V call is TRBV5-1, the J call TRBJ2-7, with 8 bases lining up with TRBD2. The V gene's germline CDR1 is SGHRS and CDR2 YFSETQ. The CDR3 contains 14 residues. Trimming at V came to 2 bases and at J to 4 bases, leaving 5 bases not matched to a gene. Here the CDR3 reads CASSLATSVYEQYF. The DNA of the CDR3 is TGCGCCAGCAGCTTAGCGACTAGCGTTTACGAGCAGTACTTC. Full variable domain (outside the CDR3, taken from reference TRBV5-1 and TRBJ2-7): KAGVTQTPRYLIKTRGQQVTLSCSPISGHRSVSWYQQTPGQGLQFLFEYFSETQRNKGNFPGRFSGRQFSNSRSEMNVSTLELGDSALYLCASSLATSVYEQYFGPGTRLTVT.

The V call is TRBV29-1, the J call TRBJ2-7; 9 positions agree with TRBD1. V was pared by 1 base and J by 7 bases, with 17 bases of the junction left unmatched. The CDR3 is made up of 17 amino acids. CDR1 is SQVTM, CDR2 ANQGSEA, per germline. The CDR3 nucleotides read TGCAGCGTTGAAGCTCCGGAAACAGACAGGGGGGTAGGAGAGCAGTACTTC. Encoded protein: CSVEAPETDRGVGEQYF.

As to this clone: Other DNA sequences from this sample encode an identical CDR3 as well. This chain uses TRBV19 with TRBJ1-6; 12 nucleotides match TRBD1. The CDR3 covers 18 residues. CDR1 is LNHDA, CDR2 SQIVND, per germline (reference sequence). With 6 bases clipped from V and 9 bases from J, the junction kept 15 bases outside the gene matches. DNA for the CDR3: TGTGCCAGTAGCGCACGGGACAGGGGGCTTTTTTCGCGTTCACCCCTCCACTTT. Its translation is CASSARDRGLFSRSPLHF.